These 27 T cell receptor beta chains came from one sample sequenced in a study of long-term antiretroviral therapy in people with HIV. Sequencing used immunoSEQ v3.0 at survey level. Profiled with immunoSEQ multiplex PCR; TCRdb holds only in-frame clones, not every one. The sample includes some 19,000 clones, around 80% of them seen just once. The starting material was unsorted PBMCs, obtained 4.1 years after starting antiretroviral therapy. All receptors derive from a middle-aged woman with HIV.

The chain recombines TRBV5-1 with TRBJ1-3, with TRBD1 as a possible D gene (5 bases). The CDR3 covers 14 residues. V lost 1 base to trimming and J lost 1 base, with 6 bases between them. Germline V gives CDR1 SGHRS, CDR2 YFSETQ. CDR3 residues: CASSLWGSGNTIYF. The CDR3 coding sequence is TGCGCCAGCAGCTTGTGGGGGTCTGGAAACACCATATATTTT.

This rearrangement joins TRBV6-5 to TRBJ1-1; D is unclear. The germline gives CDR1 MNHEY, CDR2 SVGAGI. Between the trimmed V and J ends, which lost 0 bases and 5 bases, there was a span of 7 bases. This CDR3 spans 13 amino acids. The CDR3 is CASSYSGWTEAFF. CDR3 in DNA: TGTGCCAGCAGTTACTCCGGGTGGACTGAAGCTTTCTTT.

The chain recombines TRBV6-6 with TRBJ1-2; D is undetermined. Trimming removed 2 bases at V and 5 bases at J, with 9 bases between. From germline, CDR1 is MNHNY and CDR2 SVGAGI (reference sequence). CDR3 size: 13 residues. The chain's CDR3 is CASSYIKGYGYTF. DNA for the CDR3: TGTGCCAGCAGTTACATTAAGGGTTATGGCTACACCTTC.

The chain combines TRBV27 with TRBJ1-2; the D gene is possibly TRBD1 (6 bases). The CDR3 runs to 14 residues. Germline CDR1 reads MNHEY; CDR2 reads SMNVEV (reference sequence). The V end lost 7 bases, the J end lost 2 bases, and 14 bases lay between the germline ends. CDR3 sequence (DNA): TGTGCCAGCAAGAAAAATACAGGGAACTATGGCTACACCTTC. Translation: CASKKNTGNYGYTF.

This sequence joins TRBV28 and TRBJ1-1, with D maybe TRBD1 (5 bases). The CDR3 covers 13 residues. V was pared by 8 bases and J by 6 bases, with 16 bases between. CDR1 and CDR2 from the germline V gene are MDHEN and SYDVKM. The CDR3 region is CASLAGREPEAFF. For the CDR3, the DNA is TGTGCCAGCCTCGCAGGGAGGGAGCCTGAAGCTTTCTTT.

This clone was seen more than once but under ten times. The chain carries TRBV5-1 and TRBJ1-1, with 10 bases that match TRBD1. V dropped 1 base and J dropped 0; count of bases not matched to a gene: 6. This CDR3 region has 17 residues. Per the germline V gene, CDR1 is SGHRS and CDR2 is YFSETQ. For the CDR3, the DNA is TGCGCCAGCAGCTTGCAGGACAGGGGGGTTTTGAACACTGAAGCTTTCTTT. Translating it yields CASSLQDRGVLNTEAFF.

This clone was recorded a few times. The chain joins TRBV6-5 to TRBJ2-1; no clear D gene. The CDR3 is 11 amino acids. Germline V lookup: CDR1 MNHEY, CDR2 SVGAGI. V was trimmed by 2 bases and J by 8 bases, leaving 4 bases between them. The CDR3 DNA follows: TGTGCCAGCAGTTACGCCTATGAGCAGTTCTTC. It translates to CASSYAYEQFF.

The chain is built from TRBV5-4 and TRBJ1-1, with D possibly TRBD1 on 6 matching bases. CDR3 length: 14 amino acids. Trimming cost V 5 bases and J 5 bases, with 16 bases left between them. The germline V gene encodes CDR1 SGHNT and CDR2 YYREEE (reference sequence). CDR3 DNA: TGTGCCAGCAGGGGAGAAGGGGGGAGGACTGAAGCTTTCTTT. Protein sequence: CASRGEGGRTEAFF.

To note about this clone: The junction differs from germline at one of its ends, possibly a read error. This rearrangement joins TRBV11-3 to TRBJ2-7; D not resolved. This CDR3 is built from 14 residues. In germline, CDR1 is SGHNT, CDR2 YENEEA. In nucleotides, the CDR3 is TGTGCCAGCAGCTTAGACACCCAGGAAGCGTCGTTGAACTTC. Amino acid sequence: CASSLDTQEASLNF.

The rearrangement joins TRBV5-1 to TRBJ2-3; D gene unclear. The V end lost 3 bases, the J end lost 7 bases, and 6 bases lay between the germline ends. CDR1 and CDR2 from the germline V gene are SGHRS and YFSETQ. The CDR3 runs 11 residues. The CDR3 loop is CASSSEHTQYF. DNA for the CDR3: TGCGCCAGCAGCTCCGAACATACGCAGTATTTT.

The chain carries TRBV11-3 and TRBJ2-2; TRBD1 might be the D (6 bases). The length of the CDR3 is 14 residues. Germline V gives CDR1 SGHNT, CDR2 YENEEA. V was trimmed by 3 bases and J by 5 bases, leaving 10 bases between them. In nucleotides, the CDR3 is TGTGCCAGCAGCTTCAACAGGGATACCGGGGAGCTGTTTTTT. Translating gives CASSFNRDTGELFF. Complete variable domain (other parts from reference TRBV11-3 and TRBJ2-2): EAGVVQSPRYKIIEKKQPVAFWCNPISGHNTLYWYLQNLGQGPELLIRYENEEAVDDSQLPKDRFSAERLKGVDSTLKIQPAELGDSAVYLCASSFNRDTGELFFGEGSRLTVL.

The chain couples TRBV21-1 to TRBJ1-1; the table's D call, TRBD1, has no DNA check behind it. TRBV21-1 is flagged as a pseudogene. There are 21 residues in the CDR3. The CDR3 spells CAIQRSQRVEDREVGSTEAFF. CDR3 bases: TGTGCCATCCAGCGGTCCCAGCGCGTAGAGGACAGGGAGGTTGGGAGCACTGAAGCTTTCTTT.

This clone was found a few times. This sequence joins TRBV5-1 and TRBJ1-5; perhaps TRBD1 as D (5 bases). The CDR3 loop spans 14 amino acids. Trimming removed 0 bases from V and 7 bases from J, with 11 bases in between. The V gene's germline CDR1 is SGHRS and CDR2 YFSETQ. Here the CDR3 DNA reads TGCGCCAGCAGCTTGGGAGAAGGGGTCCAGCCCCAGCATTTT. Translated: CASSLGEGVQPQHF.

The chain combines TRBV5-4 with TRBJ2-2; 7 positions match TRBD1. The germline V gene encodes CDR1 SGHNT and CDR2 YYREEE (reference sequence). Trimming cost V 4 bases and J 7 bases; bases outside gene matches: 4. CDR3 size: 13 residues. CDR3 residues: CASSIAGGGELFF. CDR3 coding DNA: TGTGCCAGCAGCATTGCAGGGGGCGGGGAGCTGTTTTTT.

A few counts support this clone. The V gene is TRBV7-9, the J gene TRBJ2-7; no reliable D call. V lost 5 bases, J lost 4 bases, and 12 bases lay in between. The CDR3 covers 13 residues. Germline CDR1 reads SEHNR; CDR2 reads FQNEAQ (reference sequence). In nucleotides, the CDR3 is TGTGCCAGCAGCCCAGGCAACCAGTACGAGCAGTACTTC. This gives the protein CASSPGNQYEQYF. The entire variable domain, with the rest obtained from reference TRBV7-9 and TRBJ2-7, is as follows: DTGVSQNPRHKITKRGQNVTFRCDPISEHNRLYWYRQTLGQGPEFLTYFQNEAQLEKSRLLSDRFSAERPKGSFSTLEIQRTEQGDSAMYLCASSPGNQYEQYFGPGTRLTVT.

This clone has just one count. The gene calls are TRBV6-1 and TRBJ2-7; no clear D gene. The CDR3 totals 12 residues. The germline gives CDR1 MNHNS, CDR2 SASEGT. The V and J ends lost 0 bases and 2 bases respectively, with 2 bases between them. DNA for the CDR3: TGTGCCAGCAGTGAAGCTGCCTACGAGCAGTACTTC. Translated: CASSEAAYEQYF.

The gene calls are TRBV5-6 and TRBJ2-4; D possibly corresponds to TRBD1 (5 bases). Trimming removed 1 base at V and 0 bases at J, with 14 bases between. Per the germline V gene, CDR1 is SGHDT and CDR2 is YYEEEE. This CDR3 contains 17 residues. CDR3 sequence: CASSLLTAQLAKNIQYF. In DNA form, the CDR3 reads TGTGCCAGCAGCTTGTTGACAGCCCAATTAGCCAAAAACATTCAGTACTTC.

This chain uses TRBV7-2 with TRBJ2-1, with 10 bases fitting TRBD2. Germline V gene sequence: CDR1 SGHTA, CDR2 FQGNSA. With V trimmed by 4 bases and J by 1 base, 1 base remained unmatched. This CDR3 has 15 amino acids. CDR3 nucleotide sequence: TGTGCCAGCAGCTCGGGACTAGCGTCCTACAATGAGCAGTTCTTC. Its translation: CASSSGLASYNEQFF. The whole variable domain, remainder taken from reference TRBV7-2 and TRBJ2-1, is GAGVSQSPSNKVTEKGKDVELRCDPISGHTALYWYRQSLGQGLEFLIYFQGNSAPDKSGLPSDRFSAERTGGSVSTLTIQRTQQEDSAVYLCASSSGLASYNEQFFGPGTRLTVL.

The gene calls are TRBV6-1 and TRBJ2-5, with 8 nucleotides matching TRBD2. The V gene end was trimmed by 1 base and the J gene end by 4 bases; junction bases not matched to a gene: 5. Germline V gene data show CDR1 as MNHNS and CDR2 as SASEGT. CDR3 size: 15 residues. The CDR3 protein is CASSEGGTRSETQYF. CDR3 DNA: TGTGCCAGCAGTGAAGGGGGGACTAGGTCAGAGACCCAGTACTTC.

This rearrangement joins TRBV7-2 to TRBJ2-1; 8 nucleotides agree with TRBD2. V shed 5 bases, J shed 7 bases, and the junction held 10 bases outside the gene matches. The CDR3 runs to 15 residues. The germline V gene has CDR1 SGHTA and CDR2 FQGNSA. The CDR3 coding sequence is TGTGCCAGCAGCCACAACCGGGGGGGCCGAAATGAGCAGTTCTTC. Its translation: CASSHNRGGRNEQFF.

V and J are TRBV30 and TRBJ2-1; D is perhaps TRBD1 (5 bases). The germline V and J ends were trimmed by 0 bases and 11 bases, with 11 bases remaining between them. Germline values: CDR1 GTSNPN, CDR2 SVGIG (reference sequence). This CDR3 contains 12 residues. The CDR3 nucleotides read TGTGCCTGGAGTGTGGTGGGGCCGAAGCAGTTCTTC. It specifies CAWSVVGPKQFF.

The V and J genes are TRBV19 and TRBJ2-7; D might be TRBD1 (6 bases). The CDR3 contains 16 residues. Germline CDR1 LNHDA, CDR2 SQIVND (reference sequence). V was shortened by 6 bases and J by 5 bases, with 23 bases between the two germline ends. DNA for the CDR3: TGTGCCAGTAGCTTAAAGAAAACCGGGACATCCCACGAGCAGTACTTC. It specifies CASSLKKTGTSHEQYF.

The chain uses TRBV7-6 and TRBJ2-7; D uncertain. The CDR3 is made up of 15 amino acids. V was clipped by 3 bases and J by 4 bases, with 16 bases between them. Per the germline V gene, CDR1 is SGHVS and CDR2 is FNYEAQ. The DNA for the CDR3 is TGTGCCAGCAGCTTCTTAGATGCGGCTGAGTACGAGCAGTACTTC. Protein: CASSFLDAAEYEQYF.

In DNA, the CDR3 is TGTGCCAGTAGTATGGTACAGGGTAATACGCGCTATGGCTACACCTTC. It specifies CASSMVQGNTRYGYTF. The rearrangement joins TRBV19 to TRBJ1-2, with D tentatively TRBD1 (6 bases). With 3 bases removed from V and 4 bases from J, the gap between germline ends came to 18 bases. Germline V gene sequence: CDR1 LNHDA, CDR2 SQIVND (reference sequence). The CDR3 consists of 16 residues.

This clone has a single count. This rearrangement joins TRBV11-2 to TRBJ1-1; D is ambiguous. CDR1 is SGHAT and CDR2 is FQNNGV in the germline V gene. The CDR3 covers 16 residues. The germline V and J ends were trimmed by 1 base and 0 bases, with 12 bases remaining between them. The DNA of the CDR3 is TGTGCCAGCAGCTTAGGGGTCGACCTCATGAACACTGAAGCTTTCTTT. Residues: CASSLGVDLMNTEAFF.

The J gene is TRBJ1-1, the V gene TRBV29-1; D is unresolved. Germline CDR1 reads SQVTM; CDR2 reads ANQGSEA. V lost 2 bases and J lost 1, with 8 bases in between. The CDR3 is 13 amino acids. The CDR3 protein is CSVERHTNTEAFF. The CDR3 nucleotides are TGCAGCGTTGAACGACATACGAACACTGAAGCTTTCTTT.

V usage is TRBV6-5 and J usage is TRBJ2-1; 14 bases are shared with TRBD2. V dropped 6 bases and J dropped 6; count of bases not matched to a gene: 1. The length of the CDR3 is 14 residues. Per the germline V gene, CDR1 is MNHEY and CDR2 is SVGAGI. The CDR3 nucleotides are TGTGCCAGCAGAGGGACTAGCGGGAGCAATGAGCAGTTCTTC. Encoded protein: CASRGTSGSNEQFF.